This entry features one T cell receptor beta chain sequence. Its antigen is undetermined. Alpha and beta constant-region primers primed reverse transcription of about 500 ng RNA. Separate chain-specific third strand synthesis with multiplexing indices produced the alpha and beta libraries. The cDNA received a 5' RACE adapter containing a random hexamer plus an SP2 sequencing primer site. The library had 12-nucleotide molecular identifiers formed by two random hexamers joined together. Using its own MiXCR run on the 5' RACE reads, TCRdb lists one record per CDR3 protein. The sample yields about 12,000 distinct CDR3 sequences, under 13% seen once. The data belong to a study of HIV-infected patients and healthy controls. The CDR3 runs 16 residues. From germline, CDR1 is DFQATT and CDR2 SNEGSKA (reference sequence). The junction had 11 bases not matched to a gene; V was cut back by 3 bases and J by 4 bases.

Whole blood was used without fractionation, so all unsorted peripheral T cells were included. Broader study findings: A major limitation was that merely sixteen HIV-infected individuals were processed. Healthy control repertoires had roughly threefold more distinct CDR3s than untreated HIV+ repertoires, and higher Shannon diversity.

The chain links TRBV20-1 to TRBJ2-5, with 10 bases that match TRBD1. The TCR comes from an adult in good health. The sequencing input was blood. The CDR3 loop reads CSARTVRDRGRETQYF. Here the CDR3 DNA reads TGCAGTGCTAGGACGGTGAGGGACAGGGGTAGAGAGACCCAGTACTTC.